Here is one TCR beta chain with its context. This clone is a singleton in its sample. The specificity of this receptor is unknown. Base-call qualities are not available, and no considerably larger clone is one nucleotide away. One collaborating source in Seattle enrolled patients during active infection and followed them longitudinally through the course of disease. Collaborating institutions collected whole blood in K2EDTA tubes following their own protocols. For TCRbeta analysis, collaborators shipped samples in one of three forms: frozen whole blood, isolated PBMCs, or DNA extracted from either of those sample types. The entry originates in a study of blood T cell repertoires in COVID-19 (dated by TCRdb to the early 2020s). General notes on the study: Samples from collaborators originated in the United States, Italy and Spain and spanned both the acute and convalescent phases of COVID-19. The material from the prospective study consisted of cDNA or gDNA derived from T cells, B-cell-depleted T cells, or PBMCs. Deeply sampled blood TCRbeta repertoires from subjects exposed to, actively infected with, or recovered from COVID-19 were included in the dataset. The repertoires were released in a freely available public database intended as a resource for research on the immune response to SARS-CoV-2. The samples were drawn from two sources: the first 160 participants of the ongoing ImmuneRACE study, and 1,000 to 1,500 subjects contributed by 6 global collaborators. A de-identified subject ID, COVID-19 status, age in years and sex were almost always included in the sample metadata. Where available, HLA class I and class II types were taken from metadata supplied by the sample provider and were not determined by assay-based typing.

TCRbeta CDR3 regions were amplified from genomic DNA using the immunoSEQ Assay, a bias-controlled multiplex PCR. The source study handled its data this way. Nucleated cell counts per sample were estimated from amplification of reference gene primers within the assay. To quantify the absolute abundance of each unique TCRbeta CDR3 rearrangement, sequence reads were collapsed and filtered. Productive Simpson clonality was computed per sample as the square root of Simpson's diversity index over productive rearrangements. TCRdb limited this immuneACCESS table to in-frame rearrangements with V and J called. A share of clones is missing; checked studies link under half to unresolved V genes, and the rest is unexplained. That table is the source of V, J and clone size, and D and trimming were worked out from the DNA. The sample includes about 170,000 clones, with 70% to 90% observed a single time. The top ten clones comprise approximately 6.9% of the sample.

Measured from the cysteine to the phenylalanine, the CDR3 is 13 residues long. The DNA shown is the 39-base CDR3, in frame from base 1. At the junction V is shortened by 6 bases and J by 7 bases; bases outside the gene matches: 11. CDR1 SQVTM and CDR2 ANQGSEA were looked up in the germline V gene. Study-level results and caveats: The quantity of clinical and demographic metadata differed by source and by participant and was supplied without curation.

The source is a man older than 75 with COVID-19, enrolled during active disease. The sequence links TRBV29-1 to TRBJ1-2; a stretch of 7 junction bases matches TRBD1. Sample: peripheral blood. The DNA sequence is TGCAGCGTAGGACAGGTCGGGGTCGGTGGCTACACCTTC. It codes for CSVGQVGVGGYTF.